This TCR beta chain originates from a study of Graves' ophthalmopathy and Graves' hyperthyroidism. The authors amplified TCR beta CDR3 regions, and they did so from RNA transcripts for repertoire sequencing. RT-PCR in the first round used HTBI primers; a second-round multiplex PCR followed. TCRdb re-derived calls from the multiplex PCR reads in MiXCR, one entry per CDR3 protein. The sample contains 900,000 to 1,200,000 distinct CDR3 sequences, 35% to 45% of which appear only once. The source material was peripheral blood or thyroid tissue (not recorded which). The receptor was isolated from an adult man with Graves' hyperthyroidism.

The CDR3 reads CASSQEGGGGRDYGYTF. The CDR3 region has the DNA TGTGCCAGCAGCCAAGAGGGAGGGGGAGGGCGGGACTATGGCTACACCTTC. The chain couples TRBV14 to TRBJ1-2, with D perhaps TRBD1 (6 bases). Germline CDR1 reads SGHDN; CDR2 reads FVKESK. The CDR3 sequence is 17 residues long. Between the trimmed V and J ends, which lost 0 bases and 3 bases, there was a span of 17 bases. The full variable domain, rest sourced from reference TRBV14 and TRBJ1-2, is EAGVTQFPSHSVIEKGQTVTLRCDPISGHDNLYWYRRVMGKEIKFLLHFVKESKQDESGMPNNRFLAERTGGTYSTLKVQPAELEDSGVYFCASSQEGGGGRDYGYTFGSGTRLTVV.